One and the same sample provided the 16 T cell receptor beta chains below, sequenced in a study of blood T cell repertoires in COVID-19. Assay used: immunoSEQ multiplex PCR; TCRdb lists only in-frame clones, some missing. Counted here are some 100,000 clones, around four fifths occurring once; the ten biggest clones make up about 11%. The sequenced sample consisted of peripheral blood. All receptors derive from a woman in her 70s with active or convalescent COVID-19.

The CDR3 nucleotides read TGTGCCAGCAGTTACTCGATTCTGGGGAGGGGCTCACCCCTCCACTTT. Amino acid sequence: CASSYSILGRGSPLHF. The chain combines TRBV6-5 with TRBJ1-6; perhaps TRBD1 as D (5 bases). Germline V CDR1 and CDR2: MNHEY, SVGAGI. Trimming cost V 0 bases and J 10 bases, with 16 bases left between them. The CDR3 is 16 amino acids.

The CDR3 DNA sequence: TGCGCCAGCAGCCCCGGATCAGGGGCAGGGGAGACCCAGTACTTC. Protein product: CASSPGSGAGETQYF. This chain links TRBV5-1 with TRBJ2-5, with D perhaps matching TRBD1 (6 bases). V was pared by 4 bases and J by 5 bases, with 18 bases between. The CDR3 sequence is 15 residues long. Germline V gene lookup returns CDR1 SGHRS and CDR2 YFSETQ.

This chain joins TRBV5-1 and TRBJ2-7; D is possibly TRBD2 (6 bases). CDR3 size: 14 residues. Germline CDR1 SGHRS, CDR2 YFSETQ. V lost 2 bases and J 3 bases, leaving 12 bases between the germline ends. The DNA of the CDR3 is TGCGCCAGCAGCTTCTTGCGGGGCCGCTACGAGCAGTACTTC. It specifies CASSFLRGRYEQYF.

This chain joins TRBV5-4 and TRBJ1-4; D perhaps matches TRBD1 (5 bases). Germline-derived CDR1 and CDR2 are SGHNT and YYREEE (reference sequence). This CDR3 has 13 amino acids. V lost 0 bases and J lost 7, with 7 bases in between. CDR3 amino acids: CASSLAGVEKLFF. CDR3 DNA sequence: TGTGCCAGCAGCTTGGCGGGGGTTGAAAAACTGTTTTTT.

This chain joins TRBV9 and TRBJ1-2; the D is unclear. V dropped 4 bases and J dropped 4 bases, with 14 bases sitting between them. Germline CDR1 SGDLS, CDR2 YYNGEE. The CDR3 is 14 residues long. CDR3 region: CASSPREGTYGYTF. The CDR3 DNA follows: TGTGCCAGCAGCCCGCGGGAGGGAACCTATGGCTACACCTTC.

The V call is TRBV5-1, the J call TRBJ1-3; 8 nucleotides align to TRBD1. The CDR3 sequence is 15 residues long. V shed 4 bases, J shed 4 bases, and the junction held 7 bases outside the gene matches. CDR1 and CDR2 from the germline V gene are SGHRS and YFSETQ. The CDR3 nucleotides are TGCGCCAGCAGCCTACGGACAGGGCCAGGAAACACCATATATTTT. This codes for CASSLRTGPGNTIYF.

The gene calls are TRBV7-9 and TRBJ2-5; 9 positions agree with TRBD2. Germline V gene data show CDR1 as SEHNR and CDR2 as FQNEAQ (reference sequence). The CDR3 is 15 amino acids. With 5 bases clipped from V and 3 bases from J, the junction kept 7 bases outside the gene matches. In nucleotides, the CDR3 is TGTGCCAGCAGCCGGCGATCTAGCGGGGAAGAGACCCAGTACTTC. Translated, it gives CASSRRSSGEETQYF. Filled out from reference TRBV7-9 and TRBJ2-5, the complete variable domain reads DTGVSQNPRHKITKRGQNVTFRCDPISEHNRLYWYRQTLGQGPEFLTYFQNEAQLEKSRLLSDRFSAERPKGSFSTLEIQRTEQGDSAMYLCASSRRSSGEETQYFGPGTRLLVL.

The chain combines TRBV29-1 with TRBJ1-2, with a tentative D call TRBD1 (5 bases). The germline CDR1 and CDR2 sequences are SQVTM and ANQGSEA. The germline V and J ends were trimmed by 5 bases and 8 bases, with 15 bases remaining between them. CDR3 length: 12 residues. CDR3 sequence reads: CSVYEGEGGYTF. As DNA, the CDR3 is TGCAGCGTTTATGAAGGGGAAGGAGGCTACACCTTC.

J is TRBJ1-5 and V is TRBV18; D gene unclear. There are 13 residues in the CDR3. The V and J ends lost 4 bases and 5 bases respectively, with 9 bases between them. The V gene's germline CDR1 is KGHSH and CDR2 LQKENI. CDR3: CASSLQEDQPQHF. DNA for the CDR3: TGTGCCAGCTCACTGCAGGAGGATCAGCCCCAGCATTTT.

V gene TRBV6-1 combines with J gene TRBJ1-3; possibly TRBD1 for D (5 bases). Between the trimmed V and J ends, which lost 2 bases and 0 bases, there was a span of 11 bases. CDR1 is MNHNS, CDR2 SASEGT, per germline. The CDR3 covers 16 residues. This CDR3 is CASSESRALSGNTIYF. CDR3 nucleotides: TGTGCCAGCAGTGAAAGCAGGGCCCTCTCTGGAAACACCATATATTTT.

V gene TRBV24-1 combines with J gene TRBJ1-5; 8 bases agree with TRBD1. Trimming cost V 7 bases and J 6 bases; bases outside gene matches: 4. CDR1 is KGHDR, CDR2 SFDVKD, per germline. The CDR3 covers 13 residues. The CDR3 region is CATSRQGSQPQHF. In DNA, the CDR3 is TGTGCCACCAGCCGACAGGGGAGTCAGCCCCAGCATTTT.

CDR3 region: CASSQFDRIGSPLHF. CDR3 sequence (DNA): TGTGCCAGCAGCCAATTTGACAGGATCGGCTCACCCCTCCACTTT. The chain carries TRBV3-1 (or the pseudogene TRBV3-2) and TRBJ1-6, with D perhaps TRBD1 (6 bases). V lost 2 bases and J lost 10, with 15 bases in between. CDR1 and CDR2 (germline): LGHDT, YNNKEL (reference sequence). The CDR3 spans 15 residues.

The chain couples TRBV7-2 to TRBJ2-7; 7 bases are a match to TRBD1. Germline V CDR1 and CDR2: SGHTA, FQGNSA. The junction had 9 bases not matched to a gene; V was cut back by 5 bases and J by 2 bases. The CDR3 covers 15 residues. CDR3 coding DNA: TGTGCCAGCAGCCCGACCGGACAGGCCACCTACGAGCAGTACTTC. Amino acids: CASSPTGQATYEQYF.

V usage is TRBV24-1 and J usage is TRBJ2-3; no reliable D call. The CDR3 is 12 amino acids. Trimming took 6 bases from V and 3 from J, leaving 6 bases between them. Germline values: CDR1 KGHDR, CDR2 SFDVKD. CDR3 amino acids: CATSSETDTQYF. DNA for the CDR3: TGTGCCACCAGTTCGGAGACAGATACGCAGTATTTT.

The V and J genes are TRBV6-2 or TRBV6-3 and TRBJ2-7; 8 positions match TRBD1. This CDR3 has 16 residues. CDR1 MNHEY and CDR2 SVGEGT come from the germline V gene. Trimming cost V 2 bases and J 3 bases; bases outside gene matches: 9. Here the CDR3 DNA reads TGTGCCAGCAGTTACCTCGGGACAGGCGGGGTCTACGAGCAGTACTTC. Encoded protein: CASSYLGTGGVYEQYF.

CDR3 coding DNA: TGTGCCAGCAGCCCCACCGGGACAGCGAACACTGAAGCTTTCTTT. The encoded protein is CASSPTGTANTEAFF. The chain uses TRBV6-5 and TRBJ1-1; 7 bases map to TRBD1. CDR3 length: 15 amino acids. Unmatched junction bases numbered 8, after V lost 6 bases and J lost 1 base. The germline V gene has CDR1 MNHEY and CDR2 SVGAGI.